A selection of T cell receptor beta chains follows, all from one sample in a study of T cell changes during pregnancy in multiple sclerosis. Libraries were prepared by immunoSEQ multiplex PCR; TCRdb keeps only in-frame clonotypes and omits some of them. This sample carries 41,000 or so clones, 90% to 95% of them seen once, and the ten largest clones take 6.5% to 7.5%. The sequencing used CD8+ T cells from peripheral blood mononuclear cells, collected in the third trimester of pregnancy. Every receptor here comes from a female donor with multiple sclerosis, enrolled in a pregnancy study. Each CDR3 is given with its conserved first and last residue. D genes are given only for firm matches. Where a row states a size, it is once, few, many or the class of an expanded clone; other rows omit it.

d_call,v_call,j_call,cdr3_length,clone_size,cdr3_nt,cdr3_aa
TRBD1,TRBV2,TRBJ2-1,13,.,TGTGCCAGCTCGAGGACAGGGGGCTATGAGCAGTTCTTC,CASSRTGGYEQFF
TRBD2,TRBV19,TRBJ2-1,16,.,TGTGCCAGTAGTATCTGGACTAGCGAGAACTACAATGAGCAGTTCTTC,CASSIWTSENYNEQFF
TRBD2,TRBV11-2,TRBJ2-3,15,.,TGTGCCAGCAGCTCGGGGACTAGCGAAACAGATACGCAGTATTTT,CASSSGTSETDTQYF
.,TRBV7-3,TRBJ1-4,15,once,TGTGCCAGCAGCCCGGGTCTGGCCCTTAATGAAAAACTGTTTTTT,CASSPGLALNEKLFF
.,TRBV7-9,TRBJ2-1,12,.,TGTGCCAGCAGCCGGGACAGCGGGGAGCAGTTCTTC,CASSRDSGEQFF
TRBD2,TRBV29-1,TRBJ2-1,12,.,TGCAGCGTCGAGACTAGCGGCAATGAGCAGTTCTTC,CSVETSGNEQFF
.,TRBV2,TRBJ2-2,15,.,TGTGCCAGCAGTGTTGGACAGATAAACACCGGGGAGCTGTTTTTT,CASSVGQINTGELFF
.,TRBV7-3,TRBJ2-3,13,.,TGTGCCAGCAGCTTAAACGGGGCAGATACGCAGTATTTT,CASSLNGADTQYF
TRBD2,TRBV30,TRBJ2-1,15,once,TGTGCCTGGAGTGTATTACTCGCGGGAGCATCTGAGCAGTTCTTC,CAWSVLLAGASEQFF
TRBD2,TRBV13,TRBJ2-7,15,.,TGTGCCAGCAGCCCCTTGGGTAGCGGGGGCTACGAGCAGTACTTC,CASSPLGSGGYEQYF
TRBD2,TRBV7-3,TRBJ2-1,16,.,TGTGCCAGCAGCTTACTAGCGGGAGGGGTACACAATGAGCAGTTCTTC,CASSLLAGGVHNEQFF
TRBD2,TRBV28,TRBJ2-3,15,.,TGTGCCAGCGCCCCGGGACTAGCGGCCCAGGATACGCAGTATTTT,CASAPGLAAQDTQYF
.,TRBV30,TRBJ2-7,11,.,TGTGCCTGTAAAGAGAATAACGAGCAGTACTTC,CACKENNEQYF
TRBD1,TRBV5-1,TRBJ1-1,17,.,TGCGCCAGCAGCCTGGGACAGGGAATAGGGATGAACACTGAAGCTTTCTTT,CASSLGQGIGMNTEAFF
.,TRBV27,TRBJ1-5,14,.,TGTGCCAGCAGTACAACAGGAAGCAATCAGCCCCAGCATTTT,CASSTTGSNQPQHF
TRBD2,TRBV9,TRBJ2-7,14,.,TGTGCCAGCAGCGTAGGACTAGCGGTATACGAGCAGTACTTC,CASSVGLAVYEQYF
.,TRBV20-1,TRBJ1-2,11,.,TGCAGTGCTTCTCGATTCGGGGGCTACACCTTC,CSASRFGGYTF
.,TRBV7-3,TRBJ2-2,13,few,TGTGCCAGCAGCTTAATCTACACCGGGGAGCTGTTTTTT,CASSLIYTGELFF
.,TRBV7-9,TRBJ1-2,14,.,TGTGCCAGCAGCTCGAGCATCATTAACTATGGCTACACCTTC,CASSSSIINYGYTF
.,TRBV2,TRBJ1-1,16,once,TGTGCCAGCAGTCCGTCAGAGGGGGGGATGAACACTGAAGCTTTCTTT,CASSPSEGGMNTEAFF
.,TRBV27,TRBJ2-1,15,.,TGTGCCAGCAGTTTCTACGGGGACTCCTACAATGAGCAGTTCTTC,CASSFYGDSYNEQFF
.,TRBV4-3,TRBJ2-2,14,.,TGCGCCAGCAGCCATGGGGGAGGCACCGGGGAGCTGTTTTTT,CASSHGGGTGELFF
TRBD2,TRBV15,TRBJ2-7,14,.,TGTGCCACCAGCAGAAGGCGGGAGGACTACGAGCAGTACTTC,CATSRRREDYEQYF
TRBD2,TRBV10-3,TRBJ2-7,16,.,TGTGCCATCAGTCCAGAGTTAGCGGGGATTGTTTACGAGCAGTACTTC,CAISPELAGIVYEQYF
TRBD2,TRBV7-3,TRBJ2-3,16,.,TGTGCCAGCAGCTTAACTAGCGGGGGGATCACAGATACGCAGTATTTT,CASSLTSGGITDTQYF
.,TRBV6-1,TRBJ1-1,15,.,TGTGCCAGCAGTGATGAGGGCCCTCAGAACACTGAAGCTTTCTTT,CASSDEGPQNTEAFF
TRBD2,TRBV7-9,TRBJ2-3,15,once,TGTGCCAGCAGCCCTCGGACTAGCGGGACAGATACGCAGTATTTT,CASSPRTSGTDTQYF
.,TRBV25-1,TRBJ1-2,12,few,TGTGCCAGTTATACAGGAGTCCATGGCTACACCTTC,CASYTGVHGYTF
.,TRBV28,TRBJ2-3,16,.,TGTGCCAGCAGTTACCCCGCTAGCGAGACCACAGATACGCAGTATTTT,CASSYPASETTDTQYF
TRBD2,TRBV28,TRBJ2-7,15,.,TGTGCCAGCAGCGAGGAGCGGGAGGGCCCATACGAGCAGTACTTC,CASSEEREGPYEQYF
.,TRBV9,TRBJ1-5,16,.,TGTGCCAGCAGCGTAGGCGGGGACGGGCGCAATCAGCCCCAGCATTTT,CASSVGGDGRNQPQHF
.,TRBV5-1,TRBJ2-1,12,.,TGCGCCAGCAGCTTGGCCTATGATGAGCAGTTCTTC,CASSLAYDEQFF
.,TRBV11-3,TRBJ1-1,16,.,TGTGCCAGCAGCTTTTATGGATGGGACACGAACACTGAAGCTTTCTTT,CASSFYGWDTNTEAFF
TRBD2,TRBV2,TRBJ2-7,16,.,TGTGCCAGCAGTGAAAAGCGGGAGACGAGCTTCTACGAGCAGTACTTC,CASSEKRETSFYEQYF
TRBD2,TRBV7-9,TRBJ2-1,16,.,TGTGCCAGCAGTTCGACTAGCGGGGGGGCGTACAATGAGCAGTTCTTC,CASSSTSGGAYNEQFF
TRBD1,TRBV7-8,TRBJ1-5,17,.,TGTGCCAGCAGCACTCAGGCGCCAGTGGCAGGGGGTCAGCCCCAGCATTTT,CASSTQAPVAGGQPQHF
.,TRBV7-9,TRBJ1-2,14,.,TGTGCCAGCAGCTTAGGGCAGGGCGCCTATGGCTACACCTTC,CASSLGQGAYGYTF
.,TRBV28,TRBJ2-4,16,.,TGTGCCAGCAGTAGCCGTATACAGCTAGCCAAAAACATTCAGTACTTC,CASSSRIQLAKNIQYF
.,TRBV10-3,TRBJ1-2,9,.,TGTGCCACAGGGGATGGCTACACCTTC,CATGDGYTF
.,TRBV27,TRBJ2-3,13,.,TGTGCCAGCAGTCCAATGACAGCAGATACGCAGTATTTT,CASSPMTADTQYF
.,TRBV11-2,TRBJ1-1,12,.,TGTGCCAGCAGCCATTCGGGGACTGAAGCTTTCTTT,CASSHSGTEAFF
TRBD1,TRBV7-2,TRBJ1-2,13,.,TGTGCCAGCAGCTTAGGACAGGGCGACGGCTACACCTTC,CASSLGQGDGYTF
.,TRBV15,TRBJ2-5,14,.,TGTGCCACCAGCAGAGGCGGTAGCCGGGAGACCCAGTACTTC,CATSRGGSRETQYF
.,TRBV11-2,TRBJ1-4,15,.,TGTGCCAGCAGCTCTCGGGAAGCAACTAATGAAAAACTGTTTTTT,CASSSREATNEKLFF
TRBD2,TRBV7-9,TRBJ2-3,15,once,TGTGCCAGCAGCGAAATACGGGACTACACAGATACGCAGTATTTT,CASSEIRDYTDTQYF
.,TRBV5-6,TRBJ1-2,15,.,TGTGCCAGCAGCTTGGGGGACATTATATTCTATGGCTACACCTTC,CASSLGDIIFYGYTF